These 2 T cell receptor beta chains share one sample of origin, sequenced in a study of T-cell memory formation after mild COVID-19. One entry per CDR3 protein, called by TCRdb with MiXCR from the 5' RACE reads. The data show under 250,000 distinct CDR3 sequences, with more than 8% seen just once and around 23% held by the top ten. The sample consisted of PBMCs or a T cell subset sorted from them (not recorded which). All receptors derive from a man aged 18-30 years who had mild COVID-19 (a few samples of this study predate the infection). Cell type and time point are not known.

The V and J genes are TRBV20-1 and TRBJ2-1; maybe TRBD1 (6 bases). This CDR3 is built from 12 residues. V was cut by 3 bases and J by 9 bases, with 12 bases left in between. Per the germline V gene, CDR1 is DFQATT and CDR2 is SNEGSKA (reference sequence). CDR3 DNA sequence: TGCAGTGCTAGGTCCTCAGGGGCTGAGCAGTTCTTC. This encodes CSARSSGAEQFF.

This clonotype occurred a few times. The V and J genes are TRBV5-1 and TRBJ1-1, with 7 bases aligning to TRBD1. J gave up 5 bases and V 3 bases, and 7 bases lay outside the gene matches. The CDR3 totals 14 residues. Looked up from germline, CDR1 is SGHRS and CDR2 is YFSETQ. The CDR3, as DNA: TGCGCCAGCAGCTCAGGGGACAGAAGGACTGAAGCTTTCTTT. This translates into CASSSGDRRTEAFF. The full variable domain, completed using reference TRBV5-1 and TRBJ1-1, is KAGVTQTPRYLIKTRGQQVTLSCSPISGHRSVSWYQQTPGQGLQFLFEYFSETQRNKGNFPGRFSGRQFSNSRSEMNVSTLELGDSALYLCASSSGDRRTEAFFGQGTRLTVV.